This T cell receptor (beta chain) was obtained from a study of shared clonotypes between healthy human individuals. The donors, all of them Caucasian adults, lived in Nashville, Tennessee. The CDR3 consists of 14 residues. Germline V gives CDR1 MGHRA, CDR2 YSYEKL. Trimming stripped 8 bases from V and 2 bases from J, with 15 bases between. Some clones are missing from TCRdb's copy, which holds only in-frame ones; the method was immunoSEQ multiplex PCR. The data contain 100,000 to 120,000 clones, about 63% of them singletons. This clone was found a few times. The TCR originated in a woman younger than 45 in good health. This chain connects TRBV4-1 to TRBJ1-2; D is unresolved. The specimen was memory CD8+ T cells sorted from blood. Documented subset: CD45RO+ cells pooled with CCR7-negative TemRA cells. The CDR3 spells CASATQAQNYGYTF. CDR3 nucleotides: TGCGCCAGCGCAACCCAGGCACAGAACTATGGCTACACCTTC.